Below are 5 T cell receptor beta chains sequenced from a single sample in a study of blood T cell repertoires in COVID-19. Sequencing used immunoSEQ multiplex PCR; TCRdb keeps in-frame clones, though not all of them. In the table there are some 300,000 clones, around 86% of which are singletons. The sequenced material came from peripheral blood. All receptors come from a man between 65 and 85 years old with acute or convalescent COVID-19.

The chain uses TRBV7-9 and TRBJ1-6; 7 positions agree with TRBD1. The CDR3 consists of 14 residues. Looked up from germline, CDR1 is SEHNR and CDR2 is FQNEAQ (reference sequence). J gave up 10 bases and V 5 bases, and 8 bases lay outside the gene matches. The CDR3 DNA is TGTGCCAGCAGCGACCGGAGGGGGCACTCACCCCTCCACTTT. Translated, it gives CASSDRRGHSPLHF.

The chain is built from TRBV7-2 and TRBJ2-3, with 7 nucleotides matching TRBD1. Germline V gene sequence: CDR1 SGHTA, CDR2 FQGNSA. The CDR3 is 14 residues long. V gave up 5 bases and J gave up 2 bases; unmatched junction bases: 4. For the CDR3, the DNA is TGTGCCAGCAGCAAGGGACAGAACACAGATACGCAGTATTTT. Residues: CASSKGQNTDTQYF.

The chain recombines TRBV3-1 (or the pseudogene TRBV3-2) with TRBJ1-6, with D uncertain. The V gene's germline CDR1 is LGHDT and CDR2 YNNKEL (reference sequence). V was clipped by 3 bases and J by 3 bases, with 6 bases between them. This CDR3 has 14 residues. The CDR3 reads CASSQPGYNSPLHF. CDR3 nucleotide sequence: TGTGCCAGCAGCCAGCCGGGCTATAATTCACCCCTCCACTTT.

The chain links TRBV9 to TRBJ2-2; 13 bases line up with TRBD2. The CDR3 is 17 residues long. The ends lost 4 bases at V and 3 bases at J; junction bases unmatched: 6. Germline V gene lookup returns CDR1 SGDLS and CDR2 YYNGEE. The CDR3 nucleotides read TGTGCCAGCAGCATCTGGACTAGCGGGGGACACACCGGGGAGCTGTTTTTT. This encodes CASSIWTSGGHTGELFF.

This sequence joins TRBV15 and TRBJ2-1; 7 nucleotides line up with TRBD2. V was pared by 5 bases and J by 2 bases, with 21 bases of the junction left unmatched. CDR1 is LNHNV, CDR2 YYDKDF, per germline (reference sequence). The CDR3 sequence is 20 residues long. Here the CDR3 DNA reads TGTGCCACCAGCCCGACGATTGCGGTGGCGGGGGAGGGGCCCTACAATGAGCAGTTCTTC. It translates to CATSPTIAVAGEGPYNEQFF.